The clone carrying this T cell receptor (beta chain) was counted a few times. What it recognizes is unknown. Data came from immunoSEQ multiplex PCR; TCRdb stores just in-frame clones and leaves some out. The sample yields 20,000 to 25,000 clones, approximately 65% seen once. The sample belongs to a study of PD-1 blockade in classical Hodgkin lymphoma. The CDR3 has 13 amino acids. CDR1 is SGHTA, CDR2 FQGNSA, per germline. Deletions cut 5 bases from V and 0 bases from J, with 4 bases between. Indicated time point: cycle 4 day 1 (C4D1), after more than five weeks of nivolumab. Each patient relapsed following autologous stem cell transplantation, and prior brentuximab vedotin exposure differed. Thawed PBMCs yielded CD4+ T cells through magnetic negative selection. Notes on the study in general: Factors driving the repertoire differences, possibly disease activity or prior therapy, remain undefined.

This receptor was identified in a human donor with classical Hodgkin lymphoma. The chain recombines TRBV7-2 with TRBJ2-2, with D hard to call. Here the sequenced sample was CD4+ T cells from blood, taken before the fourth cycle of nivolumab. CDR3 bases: TGTGCCAGCAGCCGTCCGAACACCGGGGAGCTGTTTTTT. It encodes CASSRPNTGELFF. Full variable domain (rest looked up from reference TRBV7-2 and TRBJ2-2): GAGVSQSPSNKVTEKGKDVELRCDPISGHTALYWYRQSLGQGLEFLIYFQGNSAPDKSGLPSDRFSAERTGGSVSTLTIQRTQQEDSAVYLCASSRPNTGELFFGEGSRLTVL.